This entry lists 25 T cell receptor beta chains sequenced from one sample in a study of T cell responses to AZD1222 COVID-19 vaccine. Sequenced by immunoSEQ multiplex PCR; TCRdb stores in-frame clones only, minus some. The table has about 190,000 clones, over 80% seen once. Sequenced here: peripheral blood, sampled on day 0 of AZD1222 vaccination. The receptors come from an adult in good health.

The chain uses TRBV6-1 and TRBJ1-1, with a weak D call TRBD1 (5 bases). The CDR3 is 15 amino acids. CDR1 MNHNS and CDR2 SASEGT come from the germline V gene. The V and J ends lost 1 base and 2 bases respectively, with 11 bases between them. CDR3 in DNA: TGTGCCAGCAGTGAAGGGGGCGATCGAAACACTGAAGCTTTCTTT. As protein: CASSEGGDRNTEAFF.

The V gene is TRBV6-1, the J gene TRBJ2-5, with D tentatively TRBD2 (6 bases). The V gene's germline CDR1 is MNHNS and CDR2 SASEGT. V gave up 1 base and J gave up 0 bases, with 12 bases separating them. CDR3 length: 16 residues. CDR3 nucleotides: TGTGCCAGCAGTGAAGGAATAGCGGCGTACCAAGAGACCCAGTACTTC. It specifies CASSEGIAAYQETQYF.

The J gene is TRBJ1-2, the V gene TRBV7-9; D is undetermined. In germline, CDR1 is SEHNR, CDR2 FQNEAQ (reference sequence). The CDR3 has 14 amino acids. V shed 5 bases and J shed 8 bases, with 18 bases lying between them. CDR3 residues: CASSAPGPGEGYTF. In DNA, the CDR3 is TGTGCCAGCAGCGCCCCGGGTCCTGGAGAGGGCTACACCTTC.

CDR3 sequence reads: CATSRDPGVGNTIYF. The CDR3 coding sequence is TGTGCCACCAGCAGAGATCCGGGGGTGGGAAACACCATATATTTT. The V gene is TRBV15, the J gene TRBJ1-3, with a weak D call TRBD1 (5 bases). This CDR3 has 15 residues. Trimming stripped 0 bases from V and 4 bases from J, with 10 bases between. The germline CDR1 and CDR2 sequences are LNHNV and YYDKDF (reference sequence).

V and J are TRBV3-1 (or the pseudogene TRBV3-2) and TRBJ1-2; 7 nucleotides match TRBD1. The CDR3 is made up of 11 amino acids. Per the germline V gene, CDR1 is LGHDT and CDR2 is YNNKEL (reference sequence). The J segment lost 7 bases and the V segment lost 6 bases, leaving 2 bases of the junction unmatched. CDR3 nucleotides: TGTGCCAGCAGAAACAGGGGTGGCTACACCTTC. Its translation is CASRNRGGYTF.

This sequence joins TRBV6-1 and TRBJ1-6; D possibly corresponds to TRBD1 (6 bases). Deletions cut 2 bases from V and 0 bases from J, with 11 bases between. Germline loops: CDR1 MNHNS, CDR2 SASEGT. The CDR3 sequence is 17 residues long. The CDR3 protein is CASSERQAYSYNSPLHF. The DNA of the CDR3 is TGTGCCAGCAGTGAAAGACAGGCCTACTCCTATAATTCACCCCTCCACTTT.

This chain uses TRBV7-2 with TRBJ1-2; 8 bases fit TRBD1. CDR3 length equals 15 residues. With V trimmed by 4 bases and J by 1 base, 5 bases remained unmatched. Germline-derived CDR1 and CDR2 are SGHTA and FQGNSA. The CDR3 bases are TGTGCCAGCAGCTATCCCGGACAGGGTAACTATGGCTACACCTTC. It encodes CASSYPGQGNYGYTF.

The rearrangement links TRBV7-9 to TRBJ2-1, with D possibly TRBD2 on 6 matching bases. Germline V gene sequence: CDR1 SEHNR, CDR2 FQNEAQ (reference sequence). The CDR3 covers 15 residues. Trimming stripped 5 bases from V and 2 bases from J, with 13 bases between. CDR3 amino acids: CASSRRTGAYNEQFF. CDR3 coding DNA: TGTGCCAGCAGCAGGCGGACGGGGGCCTACAATGAGCAGTTCTTC.

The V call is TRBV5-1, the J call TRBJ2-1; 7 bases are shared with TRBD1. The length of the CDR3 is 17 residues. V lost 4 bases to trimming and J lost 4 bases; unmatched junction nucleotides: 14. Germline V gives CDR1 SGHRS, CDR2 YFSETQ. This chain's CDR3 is CASSTGIDTDRYNEQFF. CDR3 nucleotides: TGCGCCAGCAGCACAGGAATCGACACGGACAGGTACAATGAGCAGTTCTTC.

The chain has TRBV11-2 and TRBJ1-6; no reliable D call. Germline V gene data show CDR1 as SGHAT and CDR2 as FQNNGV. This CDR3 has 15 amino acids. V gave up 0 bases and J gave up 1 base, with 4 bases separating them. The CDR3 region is CASSLERSYNSPLHF. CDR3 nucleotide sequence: TGTGCCAGCAGCTTAGAGCGATCCTATAATTCACCCCTCCACTTT.

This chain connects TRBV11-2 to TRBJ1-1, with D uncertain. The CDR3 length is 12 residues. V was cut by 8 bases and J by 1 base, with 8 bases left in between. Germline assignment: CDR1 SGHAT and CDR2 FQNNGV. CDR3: CASGTRNTEAFF. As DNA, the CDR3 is TGTGCCAGCGGAACCAGGAACACTGAAGCTTTCTTT.

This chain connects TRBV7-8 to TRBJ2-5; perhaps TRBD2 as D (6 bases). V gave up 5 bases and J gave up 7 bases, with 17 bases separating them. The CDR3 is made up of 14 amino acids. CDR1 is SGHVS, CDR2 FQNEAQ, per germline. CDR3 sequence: CASSAGLRDWTQYF. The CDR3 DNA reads TGTGCCAGCAGCGCGGGACTTAGGGATTGGACCCAGTACTTC.

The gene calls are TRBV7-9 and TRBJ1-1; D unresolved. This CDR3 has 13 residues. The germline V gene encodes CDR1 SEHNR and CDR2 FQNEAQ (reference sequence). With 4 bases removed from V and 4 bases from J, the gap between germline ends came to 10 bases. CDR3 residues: CASSSTTVTEAFF. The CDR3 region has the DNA TGTGCCAGCAGCTCGACCACGGTCACTGAAGCTTTCTTT.

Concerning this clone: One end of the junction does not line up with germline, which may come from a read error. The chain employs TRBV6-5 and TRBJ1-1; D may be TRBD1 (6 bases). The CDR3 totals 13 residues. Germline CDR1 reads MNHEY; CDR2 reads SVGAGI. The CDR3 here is CASRSPKDSLLLF. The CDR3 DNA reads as TGTGCCAGCAGGTCCCCCAAGGACAGTCTCCTCCTCTTT.

CDR3: CASSLYIGGDGELFF. The DNA for the CDR3 is TGTGCCAGCAGCTTATATATAGGAGGGGACGGGGAGCTGTTTTTT. The chain is built from TRBV7-3 and TRBJ2-2; possibly TRBD2 for D (6 bases). The CDR3 length is 15 residues. Germline V gene lookup returns CDR1 SGHTA and CDR2 FQGTGA. V was cut by 2 bases and J by 7 bases, with 14 bases left in between.

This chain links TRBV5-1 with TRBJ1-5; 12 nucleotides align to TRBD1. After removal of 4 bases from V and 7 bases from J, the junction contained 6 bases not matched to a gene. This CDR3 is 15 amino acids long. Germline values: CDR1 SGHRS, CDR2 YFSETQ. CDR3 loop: CASSKGTGGEQPQHF. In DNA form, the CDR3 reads TGCGCCAGCAGCAAAGGGACAGGGGGCGAACAGCCCCAGCATTTT. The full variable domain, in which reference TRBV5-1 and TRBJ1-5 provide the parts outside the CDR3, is KAGVTQTPRYLIKTRGQQVTLSCSPISGHRSVSWYQQTPGQGLQFLFEYFSETQRNKGNFPGRFSGRQFSNSRSEMNVSTLELGDSALYLCASSKGTGGEQPQHFGDGTRLSIL.

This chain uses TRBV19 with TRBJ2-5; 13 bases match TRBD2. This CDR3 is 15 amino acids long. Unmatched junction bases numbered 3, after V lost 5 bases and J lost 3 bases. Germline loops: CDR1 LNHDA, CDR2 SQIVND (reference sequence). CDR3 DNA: TGTGCCAGTAGTGGGGGGACTAGCGGGAAAGAGACCCAGTACTTC. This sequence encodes CASSGGTSGKETQYF. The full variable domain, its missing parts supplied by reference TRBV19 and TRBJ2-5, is DGGITQSPKYLFRKEGQNVTLSCEQNLNHDAMYWYRQDPGQGLRLIYYSQIVNDFQKGDIAEGYSVSREKKESFPLTVTSAQKNPTAFYLCASSGGTSGKETQYFGPGTRLLVL.

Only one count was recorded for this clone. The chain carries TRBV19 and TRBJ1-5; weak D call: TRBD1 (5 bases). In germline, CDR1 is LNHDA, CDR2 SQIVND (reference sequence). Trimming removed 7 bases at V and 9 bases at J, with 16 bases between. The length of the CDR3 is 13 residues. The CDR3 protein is CASINHGAGPQHF. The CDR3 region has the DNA TGTGCCAGTATTAACCACGGGGCTGGGCCCCAGCATTTT.

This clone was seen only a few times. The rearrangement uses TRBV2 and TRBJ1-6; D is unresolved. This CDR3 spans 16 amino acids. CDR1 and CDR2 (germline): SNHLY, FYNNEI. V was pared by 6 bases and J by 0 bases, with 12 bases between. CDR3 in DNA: TGTGCCAGCAGGATAGATAGGAGCTCCTATAATTCACCCCTCCACTTT. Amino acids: CASRIDRSSYNSPLHF.

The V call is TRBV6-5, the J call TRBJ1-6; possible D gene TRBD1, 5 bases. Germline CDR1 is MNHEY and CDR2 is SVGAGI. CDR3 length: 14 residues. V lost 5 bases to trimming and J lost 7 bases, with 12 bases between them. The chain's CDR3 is CASSHDRPNSPLHF. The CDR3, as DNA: TGTGCCAGCAGTCACGACAGACCAAATTCACCCCTCCACTTT.

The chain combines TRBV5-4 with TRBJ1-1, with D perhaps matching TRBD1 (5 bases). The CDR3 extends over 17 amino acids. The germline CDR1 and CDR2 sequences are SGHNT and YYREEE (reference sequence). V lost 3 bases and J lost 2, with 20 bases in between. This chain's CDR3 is CASSSPGWGGDNTEAFF. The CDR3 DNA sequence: TGTGCCAGCAGCTCCCCAGGATGGGGCGGCGACAACACTGAAGCTTTCTTT.

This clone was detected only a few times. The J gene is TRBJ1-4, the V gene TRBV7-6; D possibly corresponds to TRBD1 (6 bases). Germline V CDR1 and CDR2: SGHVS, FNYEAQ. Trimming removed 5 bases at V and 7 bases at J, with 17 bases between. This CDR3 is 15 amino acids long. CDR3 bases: TGTGCCAGCAGCCGAGGAGGGGGGCTCGGTGAAAAACTGTTTTTT. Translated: CASSRGGGLGEKLFF.

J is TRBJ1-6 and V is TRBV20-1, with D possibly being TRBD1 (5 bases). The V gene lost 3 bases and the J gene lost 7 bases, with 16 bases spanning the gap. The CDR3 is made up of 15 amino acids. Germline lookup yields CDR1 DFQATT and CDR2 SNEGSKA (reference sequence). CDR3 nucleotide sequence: TGCAGTGCTAGTCGGGGTTTGGGGGGAAATTCACCCCTCCACTTT. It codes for CSASRGLGGNSPLHF.

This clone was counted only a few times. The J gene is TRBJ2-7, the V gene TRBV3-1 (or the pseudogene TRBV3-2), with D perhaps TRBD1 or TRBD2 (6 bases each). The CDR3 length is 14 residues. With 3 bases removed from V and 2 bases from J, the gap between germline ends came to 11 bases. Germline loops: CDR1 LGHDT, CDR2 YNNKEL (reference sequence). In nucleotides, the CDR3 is TGTGCCAGCAGCCACGGGGGCGCAACCTACGAGCAGTACTTC. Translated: CASSHGGATYEQYF.

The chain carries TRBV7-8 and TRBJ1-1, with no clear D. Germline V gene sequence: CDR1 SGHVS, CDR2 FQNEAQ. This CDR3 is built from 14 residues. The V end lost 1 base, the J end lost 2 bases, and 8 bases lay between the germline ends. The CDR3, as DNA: TGTGCCAGCAGCTTAGGGGCAACAAACACTGAAGCTTTCTTT. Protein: CASSLGATNTEAFF.